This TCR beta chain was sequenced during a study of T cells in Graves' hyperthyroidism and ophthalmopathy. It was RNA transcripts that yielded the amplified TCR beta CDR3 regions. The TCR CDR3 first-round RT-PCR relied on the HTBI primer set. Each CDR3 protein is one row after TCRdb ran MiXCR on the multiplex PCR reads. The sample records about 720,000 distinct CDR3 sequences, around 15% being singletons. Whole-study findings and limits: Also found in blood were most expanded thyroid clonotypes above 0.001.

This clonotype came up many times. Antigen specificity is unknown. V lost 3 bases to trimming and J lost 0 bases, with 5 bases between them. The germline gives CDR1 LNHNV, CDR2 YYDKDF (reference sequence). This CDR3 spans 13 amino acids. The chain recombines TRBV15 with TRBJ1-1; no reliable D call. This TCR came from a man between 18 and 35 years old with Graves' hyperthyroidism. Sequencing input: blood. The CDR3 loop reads CATSRSLNTEAFF. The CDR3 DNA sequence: TGTGCCACCAGCAGGTCGCTGAACACTGAAGCTTTCTTT. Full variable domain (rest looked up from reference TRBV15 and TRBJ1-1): DAMVIQNPRYQVTQFGKPVTLSCSQTLNHNVMYWYQQKSSQAPKLLFHYYDKDFNNEADTPDNFQSRRPNTSFCFLDIRSPGLGDTAMYLCATSRSLNTEAFFGQGTRLTVV.